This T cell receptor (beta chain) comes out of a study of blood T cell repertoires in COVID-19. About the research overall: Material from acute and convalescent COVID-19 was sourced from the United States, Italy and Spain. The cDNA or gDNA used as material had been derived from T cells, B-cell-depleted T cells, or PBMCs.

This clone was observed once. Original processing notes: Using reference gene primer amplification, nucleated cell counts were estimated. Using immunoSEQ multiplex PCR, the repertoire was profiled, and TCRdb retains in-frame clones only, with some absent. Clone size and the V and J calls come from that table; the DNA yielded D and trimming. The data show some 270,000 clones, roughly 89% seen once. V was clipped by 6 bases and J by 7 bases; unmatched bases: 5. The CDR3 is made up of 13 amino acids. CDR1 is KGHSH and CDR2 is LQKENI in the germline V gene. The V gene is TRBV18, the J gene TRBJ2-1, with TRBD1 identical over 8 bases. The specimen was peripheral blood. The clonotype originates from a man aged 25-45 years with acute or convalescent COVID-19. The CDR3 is CASSQGQENEQFF. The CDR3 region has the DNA TGTGCCAGCTCCCAGGGACAGGAAAATGAGCAGTTCTTC.